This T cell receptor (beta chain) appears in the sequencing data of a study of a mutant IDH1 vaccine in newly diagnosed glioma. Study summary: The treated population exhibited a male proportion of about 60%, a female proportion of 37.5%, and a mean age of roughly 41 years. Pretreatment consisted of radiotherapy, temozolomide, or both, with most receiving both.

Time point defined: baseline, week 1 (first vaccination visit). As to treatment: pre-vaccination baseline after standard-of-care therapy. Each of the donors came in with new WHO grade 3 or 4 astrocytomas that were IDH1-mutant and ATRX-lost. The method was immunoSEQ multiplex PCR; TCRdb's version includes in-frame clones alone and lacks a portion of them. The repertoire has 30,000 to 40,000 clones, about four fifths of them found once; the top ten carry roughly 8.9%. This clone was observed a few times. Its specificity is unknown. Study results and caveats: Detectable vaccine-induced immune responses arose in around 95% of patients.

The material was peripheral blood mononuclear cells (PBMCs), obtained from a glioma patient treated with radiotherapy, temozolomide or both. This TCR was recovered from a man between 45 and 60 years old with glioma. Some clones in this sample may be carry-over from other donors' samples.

DNA of the CDR3: TGTGCCATCACGGTTTTAGGGTTAGCTTTCTTT. Amino acid sequence: CAITVLGLAFF. The chain carries TRBV10-3 and TRBJ1-1, with D unresolved. This CDR3 has 11 amino acids. CDR1 is ENHRY and CDR2 is SYGVKD in the germline V gene. Trimming took off 7 bases at V and 10 bases at J, with 13 bases between the two ends.